This TCR beta chain was obtained from a study of T cell responses to AZD1222 COVID-19 vaccine. Overall study results and limits: Just 5 or 6 AZD1222 recipients tested seropositive at baseline. Mapped onto spike, vaccine-associated CD4 TCRs spanned it and were dominant at 160-218 and 743-854. Samples come after the peak T cell response, not at day 14. Reports say nearly half of spike-specific TCRs go after unmutated variant regions.

Per germline, CDR1 SGHTA and CDR2 FQGNSA. CDR3 size: 16 residues. With 5 bases removed from V and 6 bases from J, the gap between germline ends came to 23 bases. With respect to this clone: Its antigen is as yet unknown.

Method: immunoSEQ multiplex PCR; TCRdb's copy keeps in-frame clones and lacks some. The sample carries over 100,000 clones, about 85% recorded once. This clonotype originated in an adult in good health. The sample here was peripheral blood, taken on day 0 of AZD1222 vaccination. V gene TRBV7-2 combines with J gene TRBJ2-7; the D call may be TRBD1 or TRBD2 (6 bases each). The CDR3 is CASSHGGGGARLEQYF. CDR3 nucleotide sequence: TGTGCCAGCAGCCATGGGGGCGGAGGGGCCCGCCTCGAGCAGTACTTC.